This is a list of T cell receptor beta chains from one sample in a study of post-analysis software for immune sequencing data. TCRdb re-called the PCR reads through MiXCR, storing one row per CDR3 protein. This sample has approximately 770,000 distinct CDR3 sequences, with 35% to 55% found just once. Sequenced material: blood. These receptors were taken from a girl aged 5-17 years with multiple sclerosis. CDR3s include the opening cysteine and the closing phenylalanine or tryptophan. The D gene is left open where the match is weak. Expanded clones get a size class; other rows say once, few or many, or leave the size out.

D gene	V gene	clone size	J gene	CDR3 protein	CDR3 DNA
TRBD1	TRBV20-1	.	TRBJ2-5	CSAQRQGAKEQYF	TGCAGTGCTCAGAGACAGGGGGCAAAAGAGCAGTACTTC
TRBD2	TRBV6-1	few	TRBJ2-3	CASSLWGTSGASTDTQYF	TGTGCCAGCAGTCTCTGGGGGACTAGCGGGGCCAGCACAGATACGCAGTATTTT
.	TRBV10-2	few	TRBJ2-4	CARGRQGTSAKNIQYF	TGCGCCAGGGGTCGGCAGGGGACCTCAGCCAAAAACATTCAGTACTTC
.	TRBV4-1	.	TRBJ2-1	CASSQESWGGPNEQFF	TGCGCCAGCAGCCAAGAGAGTTGGGGCGGGCCGAATGAGCAGTTCTTC
TRBD1	TRBV5-1	.	TRBJ2-5	CASSLGLQGDRGQETQYF	TGCGCCAGCAGCTTGGGACTACAGGGGGACAGAGGGCAAGAGACCCAGTACTTC
TRBD1	TRBV7-9	.	TRBJ2-1	CASSRTDRGGSYNEQFF	TGTGCCAGCAGCCGAACGGACAGGGGCGGCTCCTACAATGAGCAGTTCTTC
TRBD1	TRBV4-3	few	TRBJ1-2	CASSPGQGLPYTF	TGCGCCAGCAGCCCGGGACAGGGGCTTCCCTACACCTTC
TRBD1	TRBV7-2	.	TRBJ1-2	CASSLGWTGGDGYTF	TGTGCCAGCAGCTTGGGGTGGACAGGCGGCGATGGCTACACCTTC
.	TRBV18	few	TRBJ2-5	CASSPIRETQYF	TGTGCCAGCTCACCAATTAGGGAGACCCAGTACTTC
TRBD2	TRBV28	.	TRBJ2-1	CASSYKTSGSLDEQFF	TGTGCCAGCAGTTACAAGACTAGCGGGAGTCTGGATGAGCAGTTCTTC
TRBD2	TRBV20-1	few	TRBJ2-5	CSAGGRGETQYF	TGCAGTGCTGGAGGGAGGGGAGAGACCCAGTACTTC